Following are 22 T cell receptor beta chains from one sample sequenced in a study of early T cells in non-severe SARS-CoV-2 infection. TCRdb used MiXCR to reprocess the 5' RACE reads, holding one entry per CDR3 protein. The sample shows roughly 83,000 distinct CDR3 sequences, less than 15% of them seen only once. Sequenced here: whole blood, sampled at baseline. Source of these receptors: an adult who was a healthcare worker with PCR-confirmed SARS-CoV-2 infection or an uninfected control (not recorded which).

The rearrangement joins TRBV14 to TRBJ1-2; D gene ambiguous. The CDR3 runs 12 residues. Trimming removed 2 bases at V and 5 bases at J, with 6 bases between. From germline, CDR1 is SGHDN and CDR2 FVKESK. The CDR3 DNA follows: TGTGCCAGCAGCCAAACAGCATATGGCTACACCTTC. This translates into CASSQTAYGYTF.

The chain combines TRBV29-1 with TRBJ1-1; 10 bases agree with TRBD1. Trimming took 7 bases from V and 4 from J; bases not matched to a gene: 12. In germline, CDR1 is SQVTM, CDR2 ANQGSEA. This CDR3 has 15 residues. As DNA, the CDR3 is TGCAGCGCCGGGACAGGGGCTTTCGGGGGCACTGAAGCTTTCTTT. Its protein is CSAGTGAFGGTEAFF.

This clonotype has ten or more counts. V is TRBV4-1 and J is TRBJ1-4; D ambiguous. Germline V gene data show CDR1 as MGHRA and CDR2 as YSYEKL. This CDR3 is built from 16 residues. Between the trimmed V and J ends, which lost 1 base and 4 bases, there was a span of 13 bases. Written as DNA, the CDR3 is TGCGCCAGCAGCCAAGGGTATCACAACAGTAATGAAAAACTGTTTTTT. Residues: CASSQGYHNSNEKLFF.

This clonotype has ten or more counts. This sequence joins TRBV28 and TRBJ1-1, with D possibly TRBD1 on 5 matching bases. With 5 bases removed from V and 11 bases from J, the gap between germline ends came to 12 bases. CDR1 is MDHEN, CDR2 SYDVKM, per germline. CDR3 length: 11 residues. This chain's CDR3 is CASSGQGSAFF. The CDR3, as DNA: TGTGCCAGCAGTGGACAAGGGAGTGCTTTCTTT.

This chain joins TRBV7-9 and TRBJ2-3; D gene ambiguous. Trimming removed 1 base at V and 4 bases at J, with 9 bases between. Germline V gene sequence: CDR1 SEHNR, CDR2 FQNEAQ (reference sequence). This CDR3 has 14 residues. The CDR3 loop is CASSLVFSSDTQYF. The CDR3 DNA reads as TGTGCCAGCAGCTTAGTTTTTAGCTCAGATACGCAGTATTTT. Together with reference TRBV7-9 and TRBJ2-3, the CDR3 gives the full variable domain: DTGVSQNPRHKITKRGQNVTFRCDPISEHNRLYWYRQTLGQGPEFLTYFQNEAQLEKSRLLSDRFSAERPKGSFSTLEIQRTEQGDSAMYLCASSLVFSSDTQYFGPGTRLTVL.

As regards this clonotype: A junction boundary mismatches the germline segment, possibly from a read error. The chain employs TRBV6-5 and TRBJ1-4, with D hard to call. CDR3 length: 15 residues. Germline CDR1 is MNHEY and CDR2 is SVGAGI. DNA of the CDR3: TGTGCCAGCAGTTACACACGGGTCCCTAATGAAAAACTTTTTTTT. The encoded protein is CASSYTRVPNEKLFF.

By share of the sample, this clonotype is medium-sized. In nucleotides, the CDR3 is TGTGCCAGCAGTTACTCGAAGTGGTCGTACAATGAGCAGTTCTTC. Its translation: CASSYSKWSYNEQFF. This chain links TRBV6-5 with TRBJ2-1; no clear D. CDR1 and CDR2 (germline): MNHEY, SVGAGI. The CDR3 is 15 residues long. The ends were cut back, 0 bases at V and 4 bases at J, with 10 bases in the middle.

Note on this clonotype: A much more abundant neighbour one base away suggests this may be a read error. The CDR3 end shows no conserved phenylalanine or tryptophan, and so a read error is likely. This chain uses TRBV11-2 with TRBJ2-5, with D perhaps matching TRBD2 (5 bases). This CDR3 contains 14 residues. In germline, CDR1 is SGHAT, CDR2 FQNNGV. The germline V and J ends were trimmed by 1 base and 1 base, with 7 bases remaining between them. The DNA for the CDR3 is TGTGCCAGCAGCTTAGGAGGGAGCCAAGAGACCCAGTACTCC. Encoded protein: CASSLGGSQETQYS.

This chain uses TRBV18 with TRBJ2-1, with a possible D match to TRBD1 (6 bases). Germline V gene data show CDR1 as KGHSH and CDR2 as LQKENI. Trimming cost V 3 bases and J 0 bases, with 9 bases left between them. This CDR3 has 15 residues. CDR3 region: CASSPGQPSYNEQFF. The CDR3 DNA sequence: TGTGCCAGCTCACCCGGACAGCCCTCCTACAATGAGCAGTTCTTC.

This clonotype has only a few counts. V is TRBV28 and J is TRBJ2-5, with a possible D match to TRBD2 (6 bases). This CDR3 comprises 15 residues. Trimming pared 6 bases from V and 0 bases from J, leaving 14 bases between. From germline, CDR1 is MDHEN and CDR2 SYDVKM. The CDR3 is CASSPMAGYQETQYF. DNA for the CDR3: TGTGCCAGCAGCCCCATGGCGGGGTACCAAGAGACCCAGTACTTC.

The J gene is TRBJ1-6, the V gene TRBV5-1, with D perhaps TRBD1 (5 bases). The germline gives CDR1 SGHRS, CDR2 YFSETQ. The length of the CDR3 is 17 residues. V dropped 7 bases and J dropped 9 bases, with 26 bases sitting between them. DNA for the CDR3: TGCGCCAGCGCCCTAACCCTAGCGGGGACTGGGGGTTCACCCCTCCACTTT. It translates to CASALTLAGTGGSPLHF.

The V call is TRBV9, the J call TRBJ2-3; TRBD2 might be the D (5 bases). V was shortened by 0 bases and J by 6 bases, with 14 bases between the two germline ends. The germline CDR1 and CDR2 sequences are SGDLS and YYNGEE. The CDR3 has 15 residues. The CDR3 DNA sequence: TGTGCCAGCAGCGTAGGAGGGTTCCCCCGGGATACGCAGTATTTT. This gives the protein CASSVGGFPRDTQYF.

V gene TRBV5-1 combines with J gene TRBJ2-1; the match to TRBD2 covers 12 bases. CDR3 length equals 18 residues. The V segment lost 0 bases and the J segment 4 bases; nucleotides outside the gene matches: 8. Germline lookup yields CDR1 SGHRS and CDR2 YFSETQ. The CDR3 DNA follows: TGCGCCAGCAGCTTGGGCAGGACGGGACTAGCGGGTTACAATGAGCAGTTCTTC. Encoded protein: CASSLGRTGLAGYNEQFF.

This clonotype was picked up many times. The V and J genes are TRBV7-8 and TRBJ2-1; either TRBD1 or TRBD2 may fit D (5 bases each). Germline CDR1 is SGHVS and CDR2 is FQNEAQ. Trimming pared 8 bases from V and 4 bases from J, leaving 18 bases between. The CDR3 covers 15 residues. In nucleotides, the CDR3 is TGTGCCAGCGGCTACGGGGCCGGAACGTACAATGAGCAGTTCTTC. Its translation is CASGYGAGTYNEQFF.

This sequence joins TRBV19 and TRBJ1-2; D uncertain. The CDR3 has 14 amino acids. V was clipped by 7 bases and J by 4 bases, with 16 bases between them. Germline assignment: CDR1 LNHDA and CDR2 SQIVND (reference sequence). CDR3: CASNEGRRGYGYTF. In DNA, the CDR3 is TGTGCCAGTAATGAAGGGAGACGGGGCTATGGCTACACCTTC.

The table lists this clonotype with many counts. The gene calls are TRBV27 and TRBJ1-4; D call uncertain. Germline CDR1 MNHEY, CDR2 SMNVEV (reference sequence). The CDR3 length is 15 residues. Trimming removed 3 bases at V and 3 bases at J, with 11 bases between. CDR3 region: CASSFRGGPNEKLFF. CDR3 DNA: TGTGCCAGCAGTTTCAGAGGAGGTCCTAATGAAAAACTGTTTTTT.

This clonotype was picked up a small number of times. The chain links TRBV20-1 to TRBJ1-2; D is undetermined. CDR3 length equals 13 residues. V was pared by 0 bases and J by 4 bases, with 9 bases between. The V gene's germline CDR1 is DFQATT and CDR2 SNEGSKA (reference sequence). For the CDR3, the DNA is TGCAGTGCTAGAGATGAAGGGATCTATGGCTACACCTTC. Its translation is CSARDEGIYGYTF.

This clonotype appeared a few times. V usage is TRBV7-9 and J usage is TRBJ2-7; tentative D call: TRBD1 (5 bases). This CDR3 has 13 amino acids. Germline V gives CDR1 SEHNR, CDR2 FQNEAQ (reference sequence). The germline V and J ends were trimmed by 5 bases and 7 bases, with 15 bases remaining between them. As DNA, the CDR3 is TGTGCCAGCAGCCCCAAGCGCTACAGGGAGCAGTACTTC. This translates into CASSPKRYREQYF.

The rearrangement links TRBV7-6 to TRBJ1-1, with D maybe TRBD1 (5 bases). CDR1 is SGHVS, CDR2 FNYEAQ, per germline. V lost 2 bases and J 3 bases, leaving 13 bases between the germline ends. The CDR3 has 15 amino acids. The chain's CDR3 is CASSLQELGDTEAFF. The CDR3 DNA reads as TGTGCCAGCAGCTTACAGGAATTGGGGGACACTGAAGCTTTCTTT.

This clonotype has more than one count but fewer than ten. The genes are TRBV29-1 and TRBJ1-1; D is ambiguous. CDR3 length equals 13 residues. Trimming took 0 bases from V and 10 from J, leaving 15 bases between them. The germline V gene has CDR1 SQVTM and CDR2 ANQGSEA. The DNA of the CDR3 is TGCAGCGTTGAAGATGAGATTGGGAAAGGAGCTTTCTTT. Its protein product is CSVEDEIGKGAFF.

There are many counts of this clonotype. The V gene is TRBV20-1, the J gene TRBJ2-1; TRBD1 aligns across 7 bases. Losses at the gene ends were 1 base for V and 8 bases for J; bases not matched to a gene: 8. Germline V lookup: CDR1 DFQATT, CDR2 SNEGSKA (reference sequence). CDR3 size: 14 residues. The CDR3 loop is CSARVGGVSDEQFF. CDR3 DNA: TGCAGTGCTAGAGTAGGGGGCGTAAGTGATGAGCAGTTCTTC.

In this sample, this clonotype turned up a few times. The CDR3 reads CATSDLLENMTLNTEAFF. The CDR3 coding sequence is TGTGCCACCAGTGATTTGCTCGAAAATATGACCCTTAACACTGAAGCTTTCTTT. The chain recombines TRBV24-1 with TRBJ1-1, with D hard to call. This CDR3 region has 18 residues. Germline CDR1 reads KGHDR; CDR2 reads SFDVKD. Trimming removed 0 bases at V and 2 bases at J, with 18 bases between.